This T cell receptor beta chain is from a study of cytomegalovirus exposure and HLA in healthy donors. Study-level points and caveats: Whilst most TCR sequences proved rare, a subset of public TCRs occurred across many donors. TCR beta V segments were, for the most part, productive about 87% or about 30% of the time in an earlier analysis. Among the sequence variants, a highly shared cluster was likely an artifact of sequencing. Relative to equally common others, HLA-associated TCR beta chains showed greater clonal expansion in a later analysis.

There are 12 residues in the CDR3. The V gene's germline CDR1 is MDHEN and CDR2 SYDVKM. Unmatched junction bases numbered 3, after V lost 3 bases and J lost 7 bases. The PCR was carried out with 60 Vbeta primers and 13 Jbeta primers. Sequenced by immunoSEQ multiplex PCR; TCRdb stores in-frame clones only, minus some. The sample includes 95,000 to 150,000 clones, around 70% seen only once; the top ten take less than 4%. Concerning this clone itself: The antigen remains unidentified.

This sequence joins TRBV28 and TRBJ2-7, with 7 bases identical to TRBD1. What was sequenced was PBMCs. This TCR came from a man aged 35-49 years in good health and CMV-seropositive. CDR3 sequence reads: CASSLTGWEQYF. DNA for the CDR3: TGTGCCAGCAGTTTGACAGGGTGGGAGCAGTACTTC. Full variable domain (remainder filled in from reference TRBV28 and TRBJ2-7): DVKVTQSSRYLVKRTGEKVFLECVQDMDHENMFWYRQDPGLGLRLIYFSYDVKMKEKGDIPEGYSVSREKKERFSLILESASTNQTSMYLCASSLTGWEQYFGPGTRLTVT.